The 4 T cell receptor beta chains below come from one sample, sequenced in a study of human CD8 memory T cell subsets. Construction of TCR beta libraries was accomplished by means of UMI-labeled 5' RACE. Reprocessing the 5' RACE reads, TCRdb reports a single entry for every CDR3 protein and omits DNA. The sample data list some 4,000 distinct CDR3 sequences. The sequenced sample consisted of CD8+ T cells from PBMCs. The receptor source for this set is a human donor in good health.

By frequency, this clonotype is medium-sized. The V call is TRBV27, the J call TRBJ1-5; the TCRdb call, TRBD1, lacks DNA for checking. The CDR3 has 13 residues. CDR1 MNHEY and CDR2 SMNVEV come from the germline V gene (reference sequence). CDR3 in amino acids: CASSFYRDQPQHF.

The chain couples TRBV7-8 to TRBJ2-7. Germline V gene data show CDR1 as SGHVS and CDR2 as FQNEAQ. There are 12 residues in the CDR3. CDR3 loop: CASSFRTYEQYF.

This sequence joins TRBV14 and TRBJ2-7; TCRdb picks TRBD2, but there is no DNA to check that call. CDR3 size: 13 residues. Germline CDR1 and CDR2: SGHDN and FVKESK. CDR3 residues: CASSQLGLPEQYF.

The gene calls are TRBV18 and TRBJ2-7; as DNA is missing, the TRBD2 call by TCRdb cannot be tested. The germline V gene encodes CDR1 KGHSH and CDR2 LQKENI. The CDR3 is made up of 16 amino acids. The CDR3 loop reads CASSPSTSGGYYEQYF.